These T cell receptor beta chains were read from a single sample in a study of response to subunit inactivated influenza vaccine. Each CDR3 protein is one row after TCRdb ran MiXCR on the RT-PCR reads. The sample gives 500,000 or so distinct CDR3 sequences, 16% of which show up once; about 3% is in the top ten. The starting material was CD4+ T cells sorted from PBMCs, obtained approximately 25 months after vaccination. The receptors stem from a man aged 50-75 years who received an inactivated influenza vaccine. CDR3s include the opening cysteine and the closing phenylalanine or tryptophan. The D gene is left open where the match is weak. Rows may omit the clone size; those that give it use once, few, many or a size class.

cdr3_aa cdr3_nt clone_size d_call j_call v_call
CASSYPGGGYEQYF TGTGCCAGCAGTTACCCAGGGGGAGGTTACGAGCAGTACTTC few . TRBJ2-7 TRBV6-2/TRBV6-3
CASSLALGSTDTQYF TGTGCCAGCAGCTTAGCCCTGGGCAGCACAGATACGCAGTATTTT few . TRBJ2-3 TRBV7-6
CASRRAGDTDTQYF TGTGCCAGCAGACGAGCGGGTGACACAGATACGCAGTATTTT . . TRBJ2-3 TRBV7-8
CASSYLGLSTDTQYF TGTGCCAGCAGTTATTTGGGGCTCAGCACAGATACGCAGTATTTT few . TRBJ2-3 TRBV12-3/TRBV12-4
CASSFQRGLGETQYF TGTGCCAGCAGCTTTCAGCGGGGCCTTGGAGAGACCCAGTACTTC . TRBD2 TRBJ2-5 TRBV7-2
CSARLSGVGTDTQYF TGCAGTGCTAGACTTAGCGGGGTCGGCACAGATACGCAGTATTTT . TRBD2 TRBJ2-3 TRBV20-1
CASSPSGSYEQYF TGTGCCAGCAGTCCTAGCGGGAGCTACGAGCAGTACTTC many TRBD2 TRBJ2-7 TRBV28
CASSIRWGYGGELFF TGTGCCAGTAGTATTCGTTGGGGGTACGGCGGGGAGCTGTTTTTT few . TRBJ2-2 TRBV19
CASSRRDRGRVEQYF TGTGCCAGCAGCCGGAGAGACCGGGGCAGGGTCGAGCAGTACTTC . . TRBJ2-7 TRBV6-2/TRBV6-3
CASSYETGSYEQYF TGTGCCAGCAGTTACGAGACAGGGTCCTACGAGCAGTACTTC many TRBD1 TRBJ2-7 TRBV6-5
CASSPRWSGGTGELFF TGTGCCAGCAGCCCGAGATGGAGCGGGGGCACCGGGGAGCTGTTTTTT few TRBD2 TRBJ2-2 TRBV7-2
CASSLVPRDTQYF TGCGCCAGCAGCTTGGTTCCACGGGATACCCAGTACTTC . . TRBJ2-5 TRBV5-1
CASSQDRGRGSDGYTF TGTGCCAGCAGCCAAGATCGTGGCAGGGGATCGGATGGCTACACCTTC . . TRBJ1-2 TRBV3-1
CASSLGGGEHYGYTF TGTGCCAGCAGCTTAGGCGGAGGGGAGCACTATGGCTACACCTTC many . TRBJ1-2 TRBV7-9
CASSFSGLNTGELFF TGTGCCAGCAGTTTTAGCGGGCTGAACACCGGGGAGCTGTTTTTT few TRBD2 TRBJ2-2 TRBV6-2/TRBV6-3
CASSVQVTTETQYF TGTGCCAGCAGCGTCCAGGTAACGACGGAGACCCAGTACTTC few . TRBJ2-5 TRBV9
CASSLGLAGGYNEQFF TGCGCCAGCAGCTTGGGACTAGCGGGAGGGTACAATGAGCAGTTCTTC once TRBD2 TRBJ2-1 TRBV5-1
CASSLEQGYEQYF TGCGCCAGCAGCTTGGAGCAGGGTTACGAGCAGTACTTC few . TRBJ2-7 TRBV5-1
CASSLFGSAFSYEQYF TGTGCCAGCAGTCTCTTTGGGTCAGCTTTCTCCTACGAGCAGTACTTC . . TRBJ2-7 TRBV6-2/TRBV6-3
CASSSVTEAFF TGTGCCAGCAGTTCGGTCACTGAAGCTTTCTTT . . TRBJ1-1 TRBV6-2/TRBV6-3
CASSFGQGTYEQYF TGTGCCAGCAGCTTTGGTCAGGGGACCTACGAGCAGTACTTC few . TRBJ2-7 TRBV7-2
CASSQGQGAFNEQFF TGCGCCAGCAGCCAAGGACAGGGGGCCTTCAATGAGCAGTTCTTC few TRBD1 TRBJ2-1 TRBV5-1
CASSLGLDMSGYTF TGTGCCAGCAGTTTAGGTCTCGATATGAGTGGCTACACCTTC . . TRBJ1-2 TRBV28
CASSLGRGVYGYTF TGTGCCAGCAGCTTGGGGCGGGGAGTCTATGGCTACACCTTC . . TRBJ1-2 TRBV5-6
CASSQETGYSNYGYTF TGCGCCAGCAGCCAAGAGACGGGCTACTCTAACTATGGCTACACCTTC . . TRBJ1-2 TRBV4-3
CSAPHQGSYNEQFF TGCAGTGCTCCTCATCAGGGGTCCTACAATGAGCAGTTCTTC . . TRBJ2-1 TRBV20-1